These 4 T cell receptor beta chains originate from one sample sequenced in a study of brain T cells in children with intractable seizures. The method was immunoSEQ multiplex PCR; TCRdb's version includes in-frame clones alone and lacks a portion of them. The profile shows approximately 77,000 clones, 93% of them singletons. Source: peripheral blood, taken at surgery. These receptors were obtained from a boy under two years old with tuberous sclerosis and intractable seizures.

The chain carries TRBV7-8 and TRBJ2-5; D gene unclear. Germline V gene lookup returns CDR1 SGHVS and CDR2 FQNEAQ. The CDR3 has 15 residues. Trimming pared 2 bases from V and 5 bases from J, leaving 15 bases between. The CDR3 protein is CASSLLPSMGETQYF. For the CDR3, the DNA is TGTGCCAGCAGCTTATTACCTAGTATGGGTGAGACCCAGTACTTC.

This clone was counted once. J is TRBJ1-5 and V is TRBV19, with 7 bases fitting TRBD1. This CDR3 has 15 residues. With 8 bases clipped from V and 3 bases from J, the junction kept 10 bases outside the gene matches. Germline V CDR1 and CDR2: LNHDA, SQIVND (reference sequence). The CDR3 bases are TGTGCCAGTTCGACAGGGAGGCACACCAATCAGCCCCAGCATTTT. Translation: CASSTGRHTNQPQHF.

The V and J genes are TRBV7-9 and TRBJ2-3, with 7 bases lining up with TRBD1. The CDR3 spans 14 residues. Germline-derived CDR1 and CDR2 are SEHNR and FQNEAQ (reference sequence). V shed 0 bases and J 5 bases; nucleotides not matched to a gene: 2. For the CDR3, the DNA is TGTGCCAGCAGCTTAGCTTACAGGGGAGATACGCAGTATTTT. It translates to CASSLAYRGDTQYF.

This chain connects TRBV6-5 to TRBJ2-7, with a weak D call TRBD1 (6 bases). The CDR3 has 15 residues. Trimming took 11 bases from V and 0 from J, leaving 20 bases between them. The germline V gene encodes CDR1 MNHEY and CDR2 SVGAGI. CDR3 in amino acids: CACYGTFVSSYEQYF. In nucleotides, the CDR3 is TGTGCCTGCTACGGGACATTCGTTAGCTCCTACGAGCAGTACTTC.